This record concerns one T cell receptor beta chain sequence. Its antigen is undetermined. The PCR made use of 60 Vbeta and 13 Jbeta primers. Method: immunoSEQ multiplex PCR; TCRdb's copy keeps in-frame clones and lacks some. The table has around 100,000 clones, 74% seen once; the top ten hold 2.6%. This sample is drawn from a study of cytomegalovirus exposure and HLA in healthy donors. Study-wide points: When the data were analyzed later, several of the most significant clusters appeared to be linked to common viral pathogens. When analyzed later, the rates of TCR association showed variation by HLA locus, with DRB1 the most and HLA-C the fewest.

This CDR3 is built from 13 residues. Germline V CDR1 and CDR2: MNHEY, SVGAGI. The germline V and J ends were trimmed by 6 bases and 4 bases, with 10 bases remaining between them. This TCR was recovered from a man aged 50 to 60 in good health and CMV-seropositive. The sequenced material came from PBMCs. The chain joins TRBV6-5 to TRBJ1-3, with a possible D match to TRBD1 (5 bases). CDR3: CASRGVGGNTIYF. The DNA for the CDR3 is TGTGCCAGCAGAGGGGTGGGAGGAAACACCATATATTTT.